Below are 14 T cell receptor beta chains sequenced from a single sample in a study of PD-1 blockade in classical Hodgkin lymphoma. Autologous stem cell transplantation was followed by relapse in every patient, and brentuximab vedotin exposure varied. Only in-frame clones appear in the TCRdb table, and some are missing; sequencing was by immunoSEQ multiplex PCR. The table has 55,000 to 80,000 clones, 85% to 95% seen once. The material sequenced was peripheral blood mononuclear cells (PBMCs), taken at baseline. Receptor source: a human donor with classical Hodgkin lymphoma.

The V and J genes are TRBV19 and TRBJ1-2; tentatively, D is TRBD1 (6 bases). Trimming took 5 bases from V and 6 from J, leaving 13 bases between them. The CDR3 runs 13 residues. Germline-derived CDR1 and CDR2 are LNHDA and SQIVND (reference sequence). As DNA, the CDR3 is TGTGCCAGTAGTCTGGGGGCAGCCAATGGCTACACCTTC. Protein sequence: CASSLGAANGYTF. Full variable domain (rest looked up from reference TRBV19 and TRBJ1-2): DGGITQSPKYLFRKEGQNVTLSCEQNLNHDAMYWYRQDPGQGLRLIYYSQIVNDFQKGDIAEGYSVSREKKESFPLTVTSAQKNPTAFYLCASSLGAANGYTFGSGTRLTVV.

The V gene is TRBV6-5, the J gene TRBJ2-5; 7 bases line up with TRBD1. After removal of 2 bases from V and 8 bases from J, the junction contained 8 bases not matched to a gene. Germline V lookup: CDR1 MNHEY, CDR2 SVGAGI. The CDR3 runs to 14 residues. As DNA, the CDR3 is TGTGCCAGCAGTTACCGGGACAGAAGATATACCCAGTACTTC. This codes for CASSYRDRRYTQYF.

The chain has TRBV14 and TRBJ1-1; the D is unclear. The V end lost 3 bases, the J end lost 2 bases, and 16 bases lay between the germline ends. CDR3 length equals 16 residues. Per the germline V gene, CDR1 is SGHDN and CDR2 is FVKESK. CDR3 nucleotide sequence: TGTGCCAGCAGCCAGTTCTCAGCAGGAAAAAACACTGAAGCTTTCTTT. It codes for CASSQFSAGKNTEAFF.

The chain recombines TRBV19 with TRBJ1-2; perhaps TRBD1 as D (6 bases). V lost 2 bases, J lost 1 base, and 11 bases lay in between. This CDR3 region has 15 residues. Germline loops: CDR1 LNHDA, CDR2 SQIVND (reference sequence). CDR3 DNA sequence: TGTGCCAGTAGTATACCCTGGGGGCATAACTATGGCTACACCTTC. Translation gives CASSIPWGHNYGYTF.

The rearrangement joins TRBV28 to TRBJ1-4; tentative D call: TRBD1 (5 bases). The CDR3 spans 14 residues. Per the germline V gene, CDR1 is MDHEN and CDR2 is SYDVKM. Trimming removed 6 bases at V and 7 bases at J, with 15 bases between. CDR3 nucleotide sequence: TGTGCCAGCAGACGAACTCGCGGGGGTGAAAAACTGTTTTTT. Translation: CASRRTRGGEKLFF. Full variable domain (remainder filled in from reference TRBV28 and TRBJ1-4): DVKVTQSSRYLVKRTGEKVFLECVQDMDHENMFWYRQDPGLGLRLIYFSYDVKMKEKGDIPEGYSVSREKKERFSLILESASTNQTSMYLCASRRTRGGEKLFFGSGTQLSVL.

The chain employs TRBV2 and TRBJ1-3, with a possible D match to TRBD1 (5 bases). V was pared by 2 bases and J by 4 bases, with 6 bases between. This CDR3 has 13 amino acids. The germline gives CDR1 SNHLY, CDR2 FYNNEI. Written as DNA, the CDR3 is TGTGCCAGCAGTGAACAGGGAGGAAACACCATATATTTT. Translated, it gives CASSEQGGNTIYF.

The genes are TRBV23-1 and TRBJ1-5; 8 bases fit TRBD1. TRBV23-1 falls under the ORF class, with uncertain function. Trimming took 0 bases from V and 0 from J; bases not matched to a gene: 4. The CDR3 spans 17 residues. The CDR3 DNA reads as TGCGCCAGCAGTCAATCGAAGACAGGGGTTAGCAATCAGCCCCAGCATTTT. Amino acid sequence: CASSQSKTGVSNQPQHF.

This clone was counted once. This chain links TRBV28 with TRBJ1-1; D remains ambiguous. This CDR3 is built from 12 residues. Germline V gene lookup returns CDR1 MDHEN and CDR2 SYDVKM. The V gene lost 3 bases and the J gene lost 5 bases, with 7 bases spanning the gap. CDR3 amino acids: CASSLLGTEAFF. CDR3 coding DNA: TGTGCCAGCAGTTTGTTGGGAACTGAAGCTTTCTTT. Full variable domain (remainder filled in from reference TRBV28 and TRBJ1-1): DVKVTQSSRYLVKRTGEKVFLECVQDMDHENMFWYRQDPGLGLRLIYFSYDVKMKEKGDIPEGYSVSREKKERFSLILESASTNQTSMYLCASSLLGTEAFFGQGTRLTVV.

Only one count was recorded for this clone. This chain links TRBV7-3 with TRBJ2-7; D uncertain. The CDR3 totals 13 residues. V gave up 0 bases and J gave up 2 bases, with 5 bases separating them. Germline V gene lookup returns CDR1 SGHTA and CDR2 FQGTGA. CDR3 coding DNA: TGTGCCAGCAGCTTAACCGAAACCTACGAGCAGTACTTC. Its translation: CASSLTETYEQYF.

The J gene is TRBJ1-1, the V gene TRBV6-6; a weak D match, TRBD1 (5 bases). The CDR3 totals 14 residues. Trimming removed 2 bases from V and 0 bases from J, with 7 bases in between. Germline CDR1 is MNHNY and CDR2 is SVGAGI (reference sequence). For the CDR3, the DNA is TGTGCCAGCAGTTACGCAGGGATGAACACTGAAGCTTTCTTT. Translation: CASSYAGMNTEAFF.

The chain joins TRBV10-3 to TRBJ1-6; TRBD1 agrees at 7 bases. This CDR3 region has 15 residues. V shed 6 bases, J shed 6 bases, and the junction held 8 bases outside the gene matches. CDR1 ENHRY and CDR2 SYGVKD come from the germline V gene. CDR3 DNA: TGTGCCATCAGCCCCGGGACAGAGATTAATTCACCCCTCCACTTT. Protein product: CAISPGTEINSPLHF.

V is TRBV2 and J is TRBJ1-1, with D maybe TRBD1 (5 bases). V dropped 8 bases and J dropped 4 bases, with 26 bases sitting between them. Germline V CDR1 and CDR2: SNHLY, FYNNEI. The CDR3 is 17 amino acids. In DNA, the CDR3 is TGTGCCAGCGGGACCGTACAGGACGGAGCTTTGATCACTGAAGCTTTCTTT. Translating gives CASGTVQDGALITEAFF.

The CDR3 here is CSGQTSGGPIYNEQFF. CDR3 in DNA: TGCAGCGGGCAGACTAGCGGGGGCCCGATTTACAATGAGCAGTTCTTC. J is TRBJ2-1 and V is TRBV29-1, with 12 bases aligning to TRBD2. V was pared by 7 bases and J by 4 bases, with 11 bases of the junction left unmatched. The germline V gene has CDR1 SQVTM and CDR2 ANQGSEA. The CDR3 is 16 residues long.

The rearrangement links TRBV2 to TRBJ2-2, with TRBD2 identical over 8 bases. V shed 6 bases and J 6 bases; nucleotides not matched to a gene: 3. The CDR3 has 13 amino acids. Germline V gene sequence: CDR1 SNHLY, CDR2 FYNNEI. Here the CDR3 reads CASRSGGAGELFF. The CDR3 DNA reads TGTGCCAGCAGATCGGGAGGGGCCGGGGAGCTGTTTTTT. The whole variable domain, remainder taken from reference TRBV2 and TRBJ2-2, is EPEVTQTPSHQVTQMGQEVILRCVPISNHLYFYWYRQILGQKVEFLVSFYNNEISEKSEIFDDQFSVERPDGSNFTLKIRSTKLEDSAMYFCASRSGGAGELFFGEGSRLTVL.